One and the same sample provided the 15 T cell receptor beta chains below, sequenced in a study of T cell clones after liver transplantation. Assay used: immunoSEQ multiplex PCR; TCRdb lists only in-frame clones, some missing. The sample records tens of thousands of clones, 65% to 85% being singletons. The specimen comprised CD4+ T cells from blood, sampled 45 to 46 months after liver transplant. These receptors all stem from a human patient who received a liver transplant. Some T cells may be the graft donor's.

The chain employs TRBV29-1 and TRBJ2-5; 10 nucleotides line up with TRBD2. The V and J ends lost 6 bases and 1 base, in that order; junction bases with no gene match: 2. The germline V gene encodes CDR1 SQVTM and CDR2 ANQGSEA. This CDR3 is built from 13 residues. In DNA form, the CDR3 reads TGCAGCGTGCTAGCGGGAGCCCAAGAGACCCAGTACTTC. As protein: CSVLAGAQETQYF.

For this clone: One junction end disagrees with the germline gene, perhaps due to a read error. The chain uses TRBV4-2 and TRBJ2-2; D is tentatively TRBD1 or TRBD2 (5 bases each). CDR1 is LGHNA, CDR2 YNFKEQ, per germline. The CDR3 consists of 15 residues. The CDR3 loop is CASSQDPVNTGALFF. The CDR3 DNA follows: TGTGCCAGCAGCCAAGATCCCGTTAACACCGGGGCGCTGTTTTTT.

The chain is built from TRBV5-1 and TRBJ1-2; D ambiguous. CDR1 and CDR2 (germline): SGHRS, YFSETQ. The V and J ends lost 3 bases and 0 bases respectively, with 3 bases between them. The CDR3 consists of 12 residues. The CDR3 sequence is CASSSSNYGYTF. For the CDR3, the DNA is TGCGCCAGCAGCTCCTCTAACTATGGCTACACCTTC. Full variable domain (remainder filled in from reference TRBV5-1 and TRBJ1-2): KAGVTQTPRYLIKTRGQQVTLSCSPISGHRSVSWYQQTPGQGLQFLFEYFSETQRNKGNFPGRFSGRQFSNSRSEMNVSTLELGDSALYLCASSSSNYGYTFGSGTRLTVV.

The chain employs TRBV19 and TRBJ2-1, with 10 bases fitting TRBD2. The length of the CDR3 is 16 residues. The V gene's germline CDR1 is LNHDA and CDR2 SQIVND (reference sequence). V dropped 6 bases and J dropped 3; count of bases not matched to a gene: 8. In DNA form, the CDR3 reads TGTGCCAGTAGGGACCTCCTAGCGGGAGACTACAATGAGCAGTTCTTC. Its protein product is CASRDLLAGDYNEQFF.

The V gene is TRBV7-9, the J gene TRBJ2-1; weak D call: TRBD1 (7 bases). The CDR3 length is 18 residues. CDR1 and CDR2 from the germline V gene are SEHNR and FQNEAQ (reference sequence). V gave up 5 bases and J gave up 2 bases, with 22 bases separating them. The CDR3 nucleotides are TGTGCCAGCAGCCTTACCCTCTCCCAGGGGGGCGCCTACAATGAGCAGTTCTTC. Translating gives CASSLTLSQGGAYNEQFF. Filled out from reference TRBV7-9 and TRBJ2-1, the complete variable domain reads DTGVSQNPRHKITKRGQNVTFRCDPISEHNRLYWYRQTLGQGPEFLTYFQNEAQLEKSRLLSDRFSAERPKGSFSTLEIQRTEQGDSAMYLCASSLTLSQGGAYNEQFFGPGTRLTVL.

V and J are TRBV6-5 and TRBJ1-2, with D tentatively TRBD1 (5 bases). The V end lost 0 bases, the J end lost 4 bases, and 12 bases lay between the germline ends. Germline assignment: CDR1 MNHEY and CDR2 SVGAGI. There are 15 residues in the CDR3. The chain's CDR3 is CASSYSPRVSYGYTF. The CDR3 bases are TGTGCCAGCAGTTACTCGCCCAGGGTGAGCTATGGCTACACCTTC.

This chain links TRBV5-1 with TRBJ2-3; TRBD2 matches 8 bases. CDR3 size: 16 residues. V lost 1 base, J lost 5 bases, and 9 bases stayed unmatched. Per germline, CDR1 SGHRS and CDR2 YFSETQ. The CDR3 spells CASSLSSAGGGDTQYF. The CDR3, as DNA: TGCGCCAGCAGCTTGTCTTCGGCGGGAGGAGGAGATACGCAGTATTTT.

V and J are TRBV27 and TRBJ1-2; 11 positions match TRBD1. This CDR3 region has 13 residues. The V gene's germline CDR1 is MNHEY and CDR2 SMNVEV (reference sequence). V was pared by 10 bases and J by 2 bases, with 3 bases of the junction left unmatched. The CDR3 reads CATRDRGNYGYTF. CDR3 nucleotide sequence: TGTGCCACCCGGGACAGGGGGAACTATGGCTACACCTTC.

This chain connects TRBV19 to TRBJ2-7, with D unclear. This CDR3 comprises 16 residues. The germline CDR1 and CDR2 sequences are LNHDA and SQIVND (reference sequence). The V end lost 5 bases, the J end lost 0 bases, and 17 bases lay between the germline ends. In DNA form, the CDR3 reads TGTGCCAGTAGTTTTGAGACTCGGTCCGGCTCCTACGAGCAGTACTTC. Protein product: CASSFETRSGSYEQYF.

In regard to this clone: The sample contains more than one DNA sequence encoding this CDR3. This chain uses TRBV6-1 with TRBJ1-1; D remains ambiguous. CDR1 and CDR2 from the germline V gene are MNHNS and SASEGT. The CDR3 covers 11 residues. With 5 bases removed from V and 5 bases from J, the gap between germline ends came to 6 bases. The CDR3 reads CASSHGTEAFF. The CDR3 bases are TGTGCCAGCAGTCACGGGACTGAAGCTTTCTTT.

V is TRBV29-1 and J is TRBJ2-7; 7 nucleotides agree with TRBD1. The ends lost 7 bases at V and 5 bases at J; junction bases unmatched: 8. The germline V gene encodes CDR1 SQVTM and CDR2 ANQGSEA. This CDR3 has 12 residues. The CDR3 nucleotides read TGCAGCGGAGGACAGGTCGGAAACGAGCAGTACTTC. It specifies CSGGQVGNEQYF.

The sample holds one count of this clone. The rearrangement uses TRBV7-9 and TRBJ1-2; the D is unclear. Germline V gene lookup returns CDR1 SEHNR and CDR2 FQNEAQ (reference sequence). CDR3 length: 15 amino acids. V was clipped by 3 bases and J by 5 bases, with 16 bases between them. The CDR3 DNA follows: TGTGCCAGCAGCTTTGGTGGGTCTCCGCCTTATGGCTACACCTTC. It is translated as CASSFGGSPPYGYTF.

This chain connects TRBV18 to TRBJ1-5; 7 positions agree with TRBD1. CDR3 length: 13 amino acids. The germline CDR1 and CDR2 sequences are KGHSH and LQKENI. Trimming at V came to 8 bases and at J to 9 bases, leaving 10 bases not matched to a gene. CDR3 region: CASAGTVDAPQHF. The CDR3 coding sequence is TGTGCCAGCGCCGGGACAGTAGATGCGCCCCAGCATTTT.

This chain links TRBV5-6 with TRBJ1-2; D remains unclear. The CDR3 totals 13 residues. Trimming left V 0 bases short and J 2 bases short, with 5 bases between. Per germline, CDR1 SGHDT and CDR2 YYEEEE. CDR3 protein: CASSLGRNYGYTF. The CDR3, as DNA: TGTGCCAGCAGCTTGGGCAGGAACTATGGCTACACCTTC.

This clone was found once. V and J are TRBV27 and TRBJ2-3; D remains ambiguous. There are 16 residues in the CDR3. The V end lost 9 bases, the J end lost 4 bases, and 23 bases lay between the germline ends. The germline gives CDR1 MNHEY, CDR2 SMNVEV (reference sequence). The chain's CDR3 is CASSLLYFRSADTQYF. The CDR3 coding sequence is TGTGCCAGTTCCCTCCTATATTTTAGATCGGCAGATACGCAGTATTTT.